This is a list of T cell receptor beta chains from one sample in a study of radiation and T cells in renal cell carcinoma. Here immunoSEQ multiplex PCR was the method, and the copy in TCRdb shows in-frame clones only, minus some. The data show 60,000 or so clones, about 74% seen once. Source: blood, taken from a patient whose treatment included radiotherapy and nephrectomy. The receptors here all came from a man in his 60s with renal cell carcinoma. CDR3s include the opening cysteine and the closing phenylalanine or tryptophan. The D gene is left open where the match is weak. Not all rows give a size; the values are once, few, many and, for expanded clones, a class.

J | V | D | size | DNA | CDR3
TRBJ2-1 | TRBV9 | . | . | TGTGCCAGCAGCGCCCGGACTGGCACGAATGAGCAGTTCTTC | CASSARTGTNEQFF
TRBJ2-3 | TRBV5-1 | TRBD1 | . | TGCGCCAGCAGCTTGGCCGGGACAGGGGTAGCAGATACGCAGTATTTT | CASSLAGTGVADTQYF
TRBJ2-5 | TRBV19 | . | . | TGTGCCAGTAGTATGAGTATAGGGGGACAGACCCAGTACTTC | CASSMSIGGQTQYF
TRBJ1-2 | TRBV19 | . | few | TGTGCCAGTAGCTCTCCCCTGGGCTATGATAGAGCTAACTATGGCTACACCTTC | CASSSPLGYDRANYGYTF
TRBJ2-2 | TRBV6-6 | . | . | TGTGCCAGCACCAAAGGGACTAACACCGGGGAGCTGTTTTTT | CASTKGTNTGELFF
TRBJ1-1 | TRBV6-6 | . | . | TGTGCCAGCAGTTCTTACCTGACAGCGAACACTGAAGCTTTCTTT | CASSSYLTANTEAFF
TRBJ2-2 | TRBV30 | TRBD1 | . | TGTGCCCTCCCAAGTCCAGGGGGCAGGTCGAACACCGGGGAGCTGTTTTTT | CALPSPGGRSNTGELFF
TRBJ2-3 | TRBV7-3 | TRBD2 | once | TGTGCCAGCAGCTTAACCCGACTAGCGGGGGGAGATACGCAGTATTTT | CASSLTRLAGGDTQYF
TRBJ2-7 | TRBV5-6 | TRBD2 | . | TGTGCCAGCAGCTTGGGACTAGCGGGTTCCGAGCAGTACTTC | CASSLGLAGSEQYF
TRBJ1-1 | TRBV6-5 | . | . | TGTGCCAGCAGTTACTGGGAAGACACTGAAGCTTTCTTT | CASSYWEDTEAFF
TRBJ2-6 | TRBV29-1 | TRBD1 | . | TGCAGCGTTGAAGTGGGGACAGACTCTGGGGCCAACGTCCTGACTTTC | CSVEVGTDSGANVLTF
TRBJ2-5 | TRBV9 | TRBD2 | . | TGTGCCAGCAGCACCAGCGGGAGGGCCGTGGAGACCCAGTACTTC | CASSTSGRAVETQYF
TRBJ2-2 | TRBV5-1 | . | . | TGCGCCAGCAGCTTGGCAGAGCGATCAAACACCGGGGAGCTGTTTTTT | CASSLAERSNTGELFF
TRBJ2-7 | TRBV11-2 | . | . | TGTGCCAGCAGCTTCGAACGGGGGGCCGCCCTGACTCTATTC | CASSFERGAALTLF
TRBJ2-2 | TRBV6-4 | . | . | TGTGCCAGCCGGGCCCAGACCAACACCGGGGAGCTGTTTTTT | CASRAQTNTGELFF
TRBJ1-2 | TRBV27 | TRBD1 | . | TGTGCCAGCAGAGACAGGGGGCAGAATGGCTACACCTTC | CASRDRGQNGYTF
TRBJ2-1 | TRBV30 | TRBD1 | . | TGTGCCTGGATGGGGGTCCCAGGGGGCCCCTACAATGAGCAGTTCTTC | CAWMGVPGGPYNEQFF
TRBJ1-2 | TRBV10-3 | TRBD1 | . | TGTGCCATCTATCGCCCACTCATGACAGGGTATGGCTACACCTTC | CAIYRPLMTGYGYTF
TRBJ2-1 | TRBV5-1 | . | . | TGCGCCAGCAGCTTGTTGGTAGGAGGGAGAAATGAGCAGTTCTTC | CASSLLVGGRNEQFF
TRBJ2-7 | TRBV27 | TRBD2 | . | TGTGCCAGCAGTTTAAGCGGGGGTATCTACGAGCAGTACTTC | CASSLSGGIYEQYF
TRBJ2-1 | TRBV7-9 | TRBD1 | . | TGTGCCAGCAGTCCCGACGCTAGTCGGGACAGGGGCAATGAGCAGTTCTTC | CASSPDASRDRGNEQFF
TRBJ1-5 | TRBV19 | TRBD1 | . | TGTGCCAGTAGTATAAGGGGACAGGGGGGTCAGCCCCAGCATTTT | CASSIRGQGGQPQHF
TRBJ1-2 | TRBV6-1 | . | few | TGTGCCAGCAGTGAACTCGGGAACTATGGCTACACCTTC | CASSELGNYGYTF
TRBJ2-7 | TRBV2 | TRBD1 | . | TGTGCCAGCAGCCGGGACAGGGACGAGCAGTACTTC | CASSRDRDEQYF
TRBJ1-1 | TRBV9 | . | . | TGTGCCAGCAGCGATAGTCGGTACAAGAACACTGAAGCTTTCTTT | CASSDSRYKNTEAFF
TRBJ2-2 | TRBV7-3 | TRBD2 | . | TGTGCCAGCAGCTTAGACTTACTAGCGGGGAACACCGGGGAGCTGTTTTTT | CASSLDLLAGNTGELFF
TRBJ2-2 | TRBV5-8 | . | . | TGTGCCAGCAGCCCCGGACAGAGATACACCGGGGAGCTGTTTTTT | CASSPGQRYTGELFF
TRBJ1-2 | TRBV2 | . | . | TGTGCCAGCAGTGAACGGCAGGTCTATGGCTACACCTTC | CASSERQVYGYTF
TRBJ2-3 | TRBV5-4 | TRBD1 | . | TGTGCCAGCAGCCCCACGACAGGGGGAGCTACGCAGTATTTT | CASSPTTGGATQYF
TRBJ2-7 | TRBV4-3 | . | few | TGCGCCAGCAGCCAAGAACAGGGACCGAGGGAGCAGTACTTC | CASSQEQGPREQYF
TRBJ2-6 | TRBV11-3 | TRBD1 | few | TGTGCCAGCCCCCAGGGGGCGAGCTCTGGGGCCAACGTCCTGACTTTC | CASPQGASSGANVLTF
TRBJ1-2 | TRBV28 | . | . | TGTGCCAGCAGTTTATCTCGCGGGGGCTACACCTTC | CASSLSRGGYTF
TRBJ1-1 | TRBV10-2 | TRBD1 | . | TGCGCCAGCAGTGAGTGGACAGGGGAGGACACTGAAGCTTTCTTT | CASSEWTGEDTEAFF
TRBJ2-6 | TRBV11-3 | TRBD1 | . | TGTGCCAGCAGCCCCGGACAGGGGGACTCTGGGGCCAACGTCCTGACTTTC | CASSPGQGDSGANVLTF
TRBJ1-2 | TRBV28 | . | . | TGTGCCAGCAGTTTACTGGGGTCTGGCTATGGCTACACCTTC | CASSLLGSGYGYTF
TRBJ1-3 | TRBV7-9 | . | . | TGTGCCAGCAAAAGGACAGGAAACACCATATATTTT | CASKRTGNTIYF
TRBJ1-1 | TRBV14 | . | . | TGTGCCAGCAGTAAGGGCAGAAACACTGAAGCTTTCTTT | CASSKGRNTEAFF
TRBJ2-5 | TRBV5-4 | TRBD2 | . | TGTGCCAGCAGCTTGTTCGGACTAGCCGAAGAGACCCAGTACTTC | CASSLFGLAEETQYF
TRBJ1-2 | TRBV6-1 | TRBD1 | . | TGTGCCAGCAGGATGGGACAGGTCCCAAACTATGGCTACACCTTC | CASRMGQVPNYGYTF
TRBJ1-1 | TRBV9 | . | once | TGTGCCAGCAGCGTAGATACGGTGACTGAAGCTTTCTTT | CASSVDTVTEAFF
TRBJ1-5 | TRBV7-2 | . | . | TGTGCCAGCAGCACCTTCCGGACAGAGTCTAATCAGCCCCAGCATTTT | CASSTFRTESNQPQHF
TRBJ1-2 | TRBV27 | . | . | TGTGCCAGCACCACAGGAGGGGCAGCTCAACCTTTGGATGGCTACACCTTC | CASTTGGAAQPLDGYTF
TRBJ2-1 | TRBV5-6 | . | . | TGTGCCAGCAGCAACAGGCGGGTACTCTCGAACCGAAATGAGCAGTTCTTC | CASSNRRVLSNRNEQFF
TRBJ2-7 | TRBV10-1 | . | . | TGCGCCAGCAGTCGCGACACCCGATACGAGCAGTACTTC | CASSRDTRYEQYF
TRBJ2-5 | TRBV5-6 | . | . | TGTGCCAGCAGCTTGGGAGGCCAGGGGCCGAGGGAGACCCAGTACTTC | CASSLGGQGPRETQYF
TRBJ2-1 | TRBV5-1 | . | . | TGCGCCAGCAGGCCGGGGCTAGACAATGAGCAGTTCTTC | CASRPGLDNEQFF
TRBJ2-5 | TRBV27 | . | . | TGTGCCAGCAGTCAACCGGGGTCTAAAGAGACCCAGTACTTC | CASSQPGSKETQYF
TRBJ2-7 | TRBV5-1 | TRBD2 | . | TGCGCCAGCAGCCCTCGGGAGGGCTACGAGCAGTACTTC | CASSPREGYEQYF
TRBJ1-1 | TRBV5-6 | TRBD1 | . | TGTGCCAGCAGCTTGGGAGAGGGGGCGATGACTGAAGCTTTCTTT | CASSLGEGAMTEAFF
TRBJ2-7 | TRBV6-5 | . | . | TGTGCCAGCAGGGACAGCTACGAGCAGTACTTC | CASRDSYEQYF
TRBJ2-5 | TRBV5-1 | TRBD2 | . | TGCGCCAGCAGCTTGTCTAGCGGGTACGAAGAGACCCAGTACTTC | CASSLSSGYEETQYF